What follows are 10 T cell receptor beta chains derived from one specimen sequenced in a study of Ad26.COV2.S vaccination and SARS-CoV-2 variants. The table came from immunoSEQ multiplex PCR; TCRdb's copy has only in-frame clones and leaves some out. Found here are about 320,000 clones, 70% to 90% of them singletons; the top ten hold roughly 2%. Treatment described: around 19 received Ad26.COV2.S at low or high dose, single or two shots; roughly five received placebo; per-sample allocation not given. Vaccine and placebo recipients were sampled on day 63 after the first injection. The sample consisted of peripheral blood, taken in a trial of Ad26.COV2.S vaccine versus placebo. The receptors come from a person between 18 and 65 years old who received the Ad26.COV2.S COVID-19 vaccine or a placebo.

V is TRBV30 and J is TRBJ2-7; tentatively, D is TRBD1 (6 bases). V lost 5 bases and J lost 2, with 13 bases in between. The CDR3 totals 13 residues. Germline CDR1 reads GTSNPN; CDR2 reads SVGIG (reference sequence). This CDR3 reads CAWGQPITYEQYF. The CDR3 DNA is TGTGCCTGGGGACAGCCTATCACCTACGAGCAGTACTTC. The entire variable domain, with the rest obtained from reference TRBV30 and TRBJ2-7, is as follows: SQTIHQWPATLVQPVGSPLSLECTVEGTSNPNLYWYRQAAGRGLQLLFYSVGIGQISSEVPQNLSASRPQDRQFILSSKKLLLSDSGFYLCAWGQPITYEQYFGPGTRLTVT.

The V call is TRBV5-1, the J call TRBJ1-4; D uncertain. V lost 0 bases to trimming and J lost 7 bases, with 22 bases between them. In germline, CDR1 is SGHRS, CDR2 YFSETQ. The CDR3 sequence is 18 residues long. The CDR3 sequence: CASSLGVSAGKSGEKLFF. CDR3 DNA: TGCGCCAGCAGCTTGGGGGTTAGTGCGGGCAAGAGTGGTGAAAAACTGTTTTTT.

V and J are TRBV7-6 and TRBJ1-4; 7 positions agree with TRBD1. Germline values: CDR1 SGHVS, CDR2 FNYEAQ. The J segment lost 4 bases and the V segment lost 5 bases, leaving 7 bases of the junction unmatched. CDR3 length: 15 amino acids. The DNA of the CDR3 is TGTGCCAGCAGCCTTCGACAGGGACGTAATGAAAAACTGTTTTTT. Amino acid sequence: CASSLRQGRNEKLFF.

This clone was picked up a small number of times. The genes are TRBV3-1 (or the pseudogene TRBV3-2) and TRBJ2-5; a possible D gene is TRBD2 (7 bases). Trimming cost V 2 bases and J 4 bases, with 17 bases left between them. CDR1 is LGHDT, CDR2 YNNKEL, per germline (reference sequence). This CDR3 is 16 amino acids long. The CDR3 sequence is CASSQSFRGGGETQYF. The CDR3 bases are TGTGCCAGCAGCCAATCTTTTAGGGGGGGAGGAGAGACCCAGTACTTC.

The sample holds one count of this clone. The rearrangement links TRBV19 to TRBJ1-4; D possibly corresponds to TRBD1 (5 bases). Germline values: CDR1 LNHDA, CDR2 SQIVND (reference sequence). The germline V and J ends were trimmed by 4 bases and 10 bases, with 16 bases remaining between them. This CDR3 has 14 amino acids. CDR3 region: CASSSRELLGKLFF. The CDR3 DNA reads TGTGCCAGTAGTAGCAGGGAACTACTAGGAAAACTGTTTTTT. The entire variable domain, with the rest obtained from reference TRBV19 and TRBJ1-4, is as follows: DGGITQSPKYLFRKEGQNVTLSCEQNLNHDAMYWYRQDPGQGLRLIYYSQIVNDFQKGDIAEGYSVSREKKESFPLTVTSAQKNPTAFYLCASSSRELLGKLFFGSGTQLSVL.

This clone was seen a single time. The chain employs TRBV6-5 and TRBJ2-4, with D possibly being TRBD1 (6 bases). V was shortened by 4 bases and J by 5 bases, with 12 bases between the two germline ends. This CDR3 comprises 14 residues. The V gene's germline CDR1 is MNHEY and CDR2 SVGAGI. CDR3 residues: CASSSWGLENIQYF. CDR3 in DNA: TGTGCCAGCAGTTCGTGGGGGCTTGAAAACATTCAGTACTTC.

This sequence joins TRBV6-1 and TRBJ2-5; TRBD2 matches at 8 bases. This CDR3 is built from 15 residues. From germline, CDR1 is MNHNS and CDR2 SASEGT. Losses at the gene ends were 0 bases for V and 6 bases for J; bases not matched to a gene: 6. The chain's CDR3 is CASSEALGGAKTQYF. The CDR3 DNA is TGTGCCAGCAGTGAAGCCCTCGGGGGGGCCAAGACCCAGTACTTC.

This chain uses TRBV24-1 with TRBJ2-1; tentative D call: TRBD1 (6 bases). V was pared by 4 bases and J by 13 bases, with 13 bases between. CDR1 is KGHDR, CDR2 SFDVKD, per germline. The length of the CDR3 is 12 residues. CDR3 DNA sequence: TGTGCCACCAGTGAACCTACAGGGTTTCAGTTCTTC. Protein: CATSEPTGFQFF.

The rearrangement uses TRBV6-2 or TRBV6-3 and TRBJ1-1; D unclear. Looked up from germline, CDR1 is MNHEY and CDR2 is SVGEGT. V dropped 0 bases and J dropped 3 bases, with 5 bases sitting between them. The CDR3 covers 13 residues. For the CDR3, the DNA is TGTGCCAGCAGTTACTCGGGGTACACTGAAGCTTTCTTT. It specifies CASSYSGYTEAFF.

The V and J genes are TRBV6-1 and TRBJ1-2; D gene uncertain. This CDR3 has 12 amino acids. Trimming removed 1 base at V and 5 bases at J, with 5 bases between. Germline V gives CDR1 MNHNS, CDR2 SASEGT. The CDR3 here is CASSEGTYGYTF. CDR3 nucleotides: TGTGCCAGCAGTGAAGGAACTTATGGCTACACCTTC.